The 18 T cell receptor beta chains in this list originate from one sample, sequenced in a study of shared clonotypes between healthy human individuals. Method: immunoSEQ multiplex PCR; TCRdb's copy keeps in-frame clones and lacks some. The sample has around 2,000,000 clones; just under 95% are singletons. Terminally differentiated effector memory CD45RA+ cells were excluded by CCR7 positive selection of CD45RO-negative cells. Material for sequencing was naive CD8+ T cells sorted from blood. The receptors shown here come from a man aged 18-30 years in good health.

DNA for the CDR3: TGCAGCGTTGAACTGAGACAGTCTGCAACTAATGAAAAACTGTTTTTT. Translated: CSVELRQSATNEKLFF. The rearrangement uses TRBV29-1 and TRBJ1-4; possibly TRBD1 for D (5 bases). Deletions cut 2 bases from V and 0 bases from J, with 13 bases between. This CDR3 spans 16 amino acids. Looked up from germline, CDR1 is SQVTM and CDR2 is ANQGSEA.

This chain links TRBV7-9 with TRBJ2-7, with 10 bases aligning to TRBD1. This CDR3 is built from 15 residues. The trim removed 1 base at V and 4 bases at J, leaving 4 bases unmatched. The germline CDR1 and CDR2 sequences are SEHNR and FQNEAQ (reference sequence). CDR3 nucleotides: TGTGCCAGCAGCTTAGAAAGGACAGGGGGGTACGAGCAGTACTTC. Its protein is CASSLERTGGYEQYF.

The V and J genes are TRBV14 and TRBJ1-1; weak D call: TRBD1 (6 bases). Germline V CDR1 and CDR2: SGHDN, FVKESK. Trimming shortened V by 4 bases and J by 0 bases, and 21 bases separated the two germline ends. This CDR3 is 18 amino acids long. The DNA for the CDR3 is TGTGCCAGCAGCCTCCTAATTGGGGAACAGGGATTGAACACTGAAGCTTTCTTT. Translation gives CASSLLIGEQGLNTEAFF.

Of note for this clone: At the DNA level, this CDR3 is encoded by other sequences in the same sample as well. CDR3 DNA: TGTGCCAGCAGTCCGACAGGCCTGAACACTGAAGCTTTCTTT. This translates into CASSPTGLNTEAFF. The rearrangement uses TRBV6-5 and TRBJ1-1; a weak D match, TRBD1 (6 bases). The germline CDR1 and CDR2 sequences are MNHEY and SVGAGI. Trimming shortened V by 5 bases and J by 0 bases, and 10 bases separated the two germline ends. The CDR3 covers 14 residues.

CDR3 protein: CASSPRLTDTIYF. The CDR3 nucleotides are TGTGCCAGCAGCCCTAGGCTTACAGACACCATATATTTT. This chain uses TRBV11-2 with TRBJ1-3; D is uncertain. Germline CDR1 reads SGHAT; CDR2 reads FQNNGV. CDR3 length equals 13 residues. V was cut by 5 bases and J by 8 bases, with 13 bases left in between.

This clone was recorded only once. The chain uses TRBV5-1 and TRBJ2-5; D is perhaps TRBD1 or TRBD2 (6 bases each). Trimming took 4 bases from V and 5 from J, leaving 15 bases between them. The CDR3 has 14 residues. CDR1 SGHRS and CDR2 YFSETQ come from the germline V gene. The CDR3 sequence: CASSLLGGRETQYF. CDR3 DNA: TGCGCCAGCAGCCTCTTGGGGGGCCGGGAGACCCAGTACTTC. Looking up the rest from reference TRBV5-1 and TRBJ2-5 gives the full variable domain: KAGVTQTPRYLIKTRGQQVTLSCSPISGHRSVSWYQQTPGQGLQFLFEYFSETQRNKGNFPGRFSGRQFSNSRSEMNVSTLELGDSALYLCASSLLGGRETQYFGPGTRLLVL.

This chain links TRBV7-6 with TRBJ2-2; D is unclear. Germline V gene data show CDR1 as SGHVS and CDR2 as FNYEAQ. The V end lost 5 bases, the J end lost 5 bases, and 6 bases lay between the germline ends. This CDR3 has 12 amino acids. CDR3 sequence: CASSPATGELFF. The CDR3 DNA follows: TGTGCCAGCAGCCCAGCAACCGGGGAGCTGTTTTTT.

The CDR3 coding sequence is TGTGCCTGGAGCGGGAGGCGCAATGAGCAGTTCTTC. It encodes CAWSGRRNEQFF. The J gene is TRBJ2-1, the V gene TRBV30, with 7 bases that match TRBD2. Germline V gene data show CDR1 as GTSNPN and CDR2 as SVGIG (reference sequence). The CDR3 loop spans 12 amino acids. Trimming cost V 3 bases and J 6 bases; bases outside gene matches: 2. Based on the CDR3 plus reference TRBV30 and TRBJ2-1, the full variable domain is SQTIHQWPATLVQPVGSPLSLECTVEGTSNPNLYWYRQAAGRGLQLLFYSVGIGQISSEVPQNLSASRPQDRQFILSSKKLLLSDSGFYLCAWSGRRNEQFFGPGTRLTVL.

The rearrangement links TRBV19 to TRBJ2-5; 7 nucleotides agree with TRBD2. Losses at the gene ends were 2 bases for V and 3 bases for J; bases not matched to a gene: 6. This CDR3 is built from 15 residues. Germline V CDR1 and CDR2: LNHDA, SQIVND (reference sequence). CDR3 region: CASSILSGIEETQYF. CDR3 DNA: TGTGCCAGTAGTATACTGAGCGGGATCGAAGAGACCCAGTACTTC.

The rearrangement joins TRBV6-6 to TRBJ2-5; D not resolved. The CDR3 has 12 residues. Germline-derived CDR1 and CDR2 are MNHNY and SVGAGI (reference sequence). Trimming stripped 6 bases from V and 5 bases from J, with 10 bases between. This CDR3 reads CASSGMLETQYF. The CDR3 bases are TGTGCCAGCAGCGGTATGCTGGAGACCCAGTACTTC.

The chain joins TRBV30 to TRBJ2-7, with 10 bases matching TRBD1. The V gene's germline CDR1 is GTSNPN and CDR2 SVGIG (reference sequence). After removal of 5 bases from V and 6 bases from J, the junction contained 10 bases not matched to a gene. There are 14 residues in the CDR3. The CDR3 loop reads CAWGTGTGDPEQYF. CDR3 DNA: TGTGCCTGGGGGACCGGGACAGGGGATCCCGAGCAGTACTTC.

The chain links TRBV7-9 to TRBJ2-5; D gene unclear. The CDR3 runs 14 residues. V was trimmed by 4 bases and J by 3 bases, leaving 12 bases between them. Germline V gives CDR1 SEHNR, CDR2 FQNEAQ (reference sequence). The CDR3 protein is CASSSSAVEETQYF. The CDR3 nucleotides are TGTGCCAGCAGCTCGAGCGCTGTGGAAGAGACCCAGTACTTC.

This sequence joins TRBV28 and TRBJ2-7; no clear D gene. CDR1 and CDR2 (germline): MDHEN, SYDVKM. Trimming took off 2 bases at V and 0 bases at J, with 8 bases between the two ends. The length of the CDR3 is 14 residues. The chain's CDR3 is CASSLVGNSYEQYF. The CDR3 DNA follows: TGTGCCAGCAGTTTAGTGGGCAACTCCTACGAGCAGTACTTC. The whole variable domain, remainder taken from reference TRBV28 and TRBJ2-7, is DVKVTQSSRYLVKRTGEKVFLECVQDMDHENMFWYRQDPGLGLRLIYFSYDVKMKEKGDIPEGYSVSREKKERFSLILESASTNQTSMYLCASSLVGNSYEQYFGPGTRLTVT.

The rearrangement uses TRBV5-1 and TRBJ2-7; TRBD1 agrees at 9 bases. Germline assignment: CDR1 SGHRS and CDR2 YFSETQ. The CDR3 contains 13 residues. The J segment lost 3 bases and the V segment lost 7 bases, leaving 5 bases of the junction unmatched. The CDR3 region has the DNA TGCGCCAGCGGATTGGACAGGGGCTACGAGCAGTACTTC. This gives the protein CASGLDRGYEQYF. Complete variable domain (other parts from reference TRBV5-1 and TRBJ2-7): KAGVTQTPRYLIKTRGQQVTLSCSPISGHRSVSWYQQTPGQGLQFLFEYFSETQRNKGNFPGRFSGRQFSNSRSEMNVSTLELGDSALYLCASGLDRGYEQYFGPGTRLTVT.

V gene TRBV2 combines with J gene TRBJ2-2, with 7 bases that match TRBD1. CDR1 SNHLY and CDR2 FYNNEI come from the germline V gene. The V gene end was trimmed by 6 bases and the J gene end by 7 bases; junction bases not matched to a gene: 11. CDR3 length: 15 amino acids. CDR3 sequence: CASRTPGQSVGELFF. In DNA, the CDR3 is TGTGCCAGCAGGACTCCGGGACAGTCGGTCGGGGAGCTGTTTTTT.

This clone was counted only a few times. This rearrangement joins TRBV10-3 to TRBJ1-2; D possibly corresponds to TRBD1 (5 bases). Trimming stripped 0 bases from V and 8 bases from J, with 7 bases between. This CDR3 has 12 amino acids. Germline CDR1 reads ENHRY; CDR2 reads SYGVKD. The CDR3 nucleotides are TGTGCCATCAGTGAGTCGGGGGAAGGCTACACCTTC. Its translation: CAISESGEGYTF.

The sample holds a few counts of this clone. The chain carries TRBV7-9 and TRBJ1-2; no definite D call. CDR3 length equals 11 residues. The germline gives CDR1 SEHNR, CDR2 FQNEAQ (reference sequence). Trimming took off 5 bases at V and 5 bases at J, with 6 bases between the two ends. The CDR3 loop is CASSLVYGYTF. In nucleotides, the CDR3 is TGTGCCAGCAGCCTGGTTTATGGCTACACCTTC.

Points on this clone: The same CDR3 is also encoded by other DNA sequences in this sample. The chain combines TRBV6-6 with TRBJ2-7; no clear D. Deletions cut 0 bases from V and 2 bases from J, with 8 bases between. The CDR3 spans 14 residues. The germline V gene encodes CDR1 MNHNY and CDR2 SVGAGI (reference sequence). The CDR3 protein is CASSYSNGPYEQYF. The CDR3 bases are TGTGCCAGCAGTTACTCCAACGGACCCTACGAGCAGTACTTC.